This T cell receptor beta chain is drawn from a study of blood T cell repertoires in COVID-19. Sequencing used immunoSEQ multiplex PCR; TCRdb keeps in-frame clones, though not all of them. The sample contains 200,000 to 250,000 clones, over 80% of which appear only once. The germline V gene has CDR1 LGHDT and CDR2 YNNKEL (reference sequence). The CDR3 has 15 residues. This clone was recorded only once. The junction differs from germline at one of its ends, possibly a read error. The source material was peripheral blood. V usage is TRBV3-1 (or the pseudogene TRBV3-2) and J usage is TRBJ1-6; 10 bases align to TRBD1. The TCR was taken from a man aged 25-45 years who had recovered from COVID-19. The CDR3 sequence: CTSSHGGQGNSPLHF. CDR3 coding DNA: TGTACCAGCAGCCATGGGGGACAGGGGAATTCACCCCTCCACTTT.